The next 5 T cell receptor beta chains were all read from a single sample in a study of T cells in Graves' hyperthyroidism and ophthalmopathy (dated by TCRdb to about 2019). Preparation of the library involved multiplex PCR. TCRdb records Illumina HiSeq 2000 as the sequencer. The TCR beta CDR3 regions were amplified from RNA transcripts. The TCR CDR3 was subjected to a first round of RT-PCR using the HTBI primer set and the Qiagen OneStep RT-PCR kit. TCRdb took the public reads, trimmed them with fastp at Q25, ran MiXCR for clone calling and kept in-frame beta chains. Under each unique CDR3 protein, matching rows form one entry showing the most common genes and DNA. This sample gives about 400,000 distinct CDR3 sequences in total; 15% of them show up just once. The top ten hold around a third of the sample. Material for sequencing was blood. These TCRs come from a young woman with Graves' hyperthyroidism.

This chain uses TRBV9 with TRBJ1-3, with a possible D match to TRBD1 (5 bases). The CDR3 runs to 16 residues. V lost 3 bases to trimming and J lost 0 bases, with 13 bases between them. The germline gives CDR1 SGDLS, CDR2 YYNGEE. CDR3: CASSDTGPISGNTIYF. CDR3 DNA sequence: TGTGCCAGCAGCGATACAGGACCCATCTCTGGAAACACCATATATTTT. Full variable domain (remainder filled in from reference TRBV9 and TRBJ1-3): DSGVTQTPKHLITATGQRVTLRCSPRSGDLSVYWYQQSLDQGLQFLIQYYNGEERAKGNILERFSAQQFPDLHSELNLSSLELGDSALYFCASSDTGPISGNTIYFGEGSWLTVV.

This clonotype has at least ten counts. The gene calls are TRBV28 and TRBJ1-5; no clear D gene. Trimming pared 2 bases from V and 4 bases from J, leaving 6 bases between. There are 13 residues in the CDR3. Per germline, CDR1 MDHEN and CDR2 SYDVKM. The CDR3 reads CASSLLRNQPQHF. The CDR3 DNA sequence: TGTGCCAGCAGTTTACTCAGGAATCAGCCCCAGCATTTT.

This clonotype was counted between two and nine times. The chain is built from TRBV4-1 and TRBJ2-5; D may match TRBD1 or TRBD2 (5 bases each). Per germline, CDR1 MGHRA and CDR2 YSYEKL. The CDR3 consists of 15 residues. V lost 6 bases, J lost 5 bases, and 19 bases lay in between. CDR3 bases: TGCGCCAGCAGGCCAAGTGTAGTGGGGGAGGAGACCCAGTACTTC. This translates into CASRPSVVGEETQYF.

Ten or more counts support this clonotype. The V and J genes are TRBV7-9 and TRBJ1-1, with D maybe TRBD1 (6 bases). V was trimmed by 7 bases and J by 1 base, leaving 16 bases between them. CDR1 is SEHNR, CDR2 FQNEAQ, per germline (reference sequence). This CDR3 is 15 amino acids long. The CDR3 DNA reads as TGTGCCAGCACCCCCAAGAACAGGGCGAACACTGAAGCTTTCTTT. Translated: CASTPKNRANTEAFF.

In its sample, this clonotype was seen a few times. The J gene is TRBJ1-5, the V gene TRBV5-1; D is undetermined. In germline, CDR1 is SGHRS, CDR2 YFSETQ. V gave up 0 bases and J gave up 2 bases, with 12 bases separating them. The CDR3 extends over 16 amino acids. The CDR3 region has the DNA TGCGCCAGCAGCTTGGGCCGATTGAATGGCAATCAGCCCCAGCATTTT. It codes for CASSLGRLNGNQPQHF.